The subject of this entry is one TCR beta chain. The CDR3 consists of 15 residues. The V gene end was trimmed by 1 base and the J gene end by 4 bases; junction bases not matched to a gene: 4. CDR1 is SGHVS, CDR2 FQNEAQ, per germline. The sample originates from a study of shared clonotypes between healthy human individuals. This table comes from immunoSEQ multiplex PCR, and its TCRdb copy is limited to in-frame clones, with some not included. The repertoire consists of about 680,000 clones, with more than 70% occurring once and the leading ten covering around 2%. The receptor was derived from a woman under 40 in good health. The V call is TRBV7-8, the J call TRBJ2-7; 10 positions agree with TRBD1. The material sequenced was memory CD4+ T cells sorted from blood. Documented subset: CD45RA-negative fraction. The CDR3 DNA follows: TGTGCCAGCAGCTTAGGGGGGACAGGGGTGTACGAGCAGTACTTC. Amino acids: CASSLGGTGVYEQYF. Supplemented by reference TRBV7-8 and TRBJ2-7, the full variable domain reads GAGVSQSPRYKVAKRGQDVALRCDPISGHVSLFWYQQALGQGPEFLTYFQNEAQLDKSGLPSDRFFAERPEGSVSTLKIQRTQQEDSAVYLCASSLGGTGVYEQYFGPGTRLTVT.